These 30 T cell receptor beta chains were sequenced from one sample in a study of naive and memory T cell subsets. A UMI-containing oligonucleotide was joined by 3' ligation to the TCR cDNA template. The SP2 primer and nested alpha and beta constant region primers amplified ligated cDNA in four rounds. TCRdb independently ran MiXCR on the 5' RACE reads; one entry per CDR3 protein. The sample holds approximately 52,000 distinct CDR3 sequences, approximately 4.8% seen once. These receptor sequences come from a female donor in good health.

The sample holds a few counts of this clonotype. One junction end disagrees with the germline gene, perhaps due to a read error. This chain joins TRBV29-1 and TRBJ2-6; tentatively, D is TRBD1 or TRBD2 (5 bases each). This CDR3 is 14 amino acids long. The germline CDR1 and CDR2 sequences are SQVTM and ANQGSEA. CDR3 coding DNA: TGCAGCGTAACTCCCGGGGCTGGGGCCAACGTCCTGACCTTC. This codes for CSVTPGAGANVLTF.

This clonotype appeared many times. V and J are TRBV20-1 and TRBJ2-5; unclear D gene. Trimming removed 3 bases at V and 9 bases at J, with 8 bases between. CDR1 and CDR2 (germline): DFQATT, SNEGSKA (reference sequence). CDR3 size: 10 residues. The CDR3 sequence is CSASPWSQYF. The DNA for the CDR3 is TGCAGTGCTAGCCCCTGGTCCCAGTACTTC.

This clonotype has a count of ten or more. The chain uses TRBV28 and TRBJ1-5, with a weak D call TRBD1 (6 bases). The ends were cut back, 6 bases at V and 0 bases at J, with 12 bases in the middle. CDR3 length equals 15 residues. Germline V gene lookup returns CDR1 MDHEN and CDR2 SYDVKM. CDR3 sequence: CASRRQVYSNQPQHF. CDR3 bases: TGTGCCAGCAGGCGACAGGTTTATAGCAATCAGCCCCAGCATTTT.

To note about this clonotype: Just one base apart from a much larger clone, this may be a read error. The V gene is TRBV20-1, the J gene TRBJ1-2, with a tentative D call TRBD1 (5 bases). Germline V gene sequence: CDR1 DFQATT, CDR2 SNEGSKA (reference sequence). The CDR3 runs 12 residues. The CDR3 loop reads CSANLQVDGDTF. The CDR3 DNA sequence: TGCAGCGCAAATTTACAGGTCGACGGCGACACCTTC.

This clonotype was picked up many times. The chain carries TRBV20-1 and TRBJ2-6; D gene uncertain. Trimming shortened V by 0 bases and J by 0 bases, and 3 bases separated the two germline ends. This CDR3 contains 14 residues. Germline V gene data show CDR1 as DFQATT and CDR2 as SNEGSKA (reference sequence). This CDR3 is CSAREGSGANVLTF. CDR3 DNA sequence: TGCAGTGCTAGAGAAGGCTCTGGGGCCAACGTCCTGACTTTC.

Only one count was recorded for this clonotype. Since a much larger clone is just one base distant, this may be a read error. The chain combines TRBV10-3 with TRBJ1-1; 10 bases map to TRBD1. Germline V gene lookup returns CDR1 ENHRY and CDR2 SYGVKD. This CDR3 contains 16 residues. Unmatched junction bases numbered 14, after V lost 8 bases and J lost 5 bases. The CDR3 DNA is TGTGCCATCGGACCCCCCGGGACAGGGGTGGGGACTGAAGCTTTCTTT. As protein: CAIGPPGTGVGTEAFF.

This clonotype was detected ten times or more. V usage is TRBV24-1 and J usage is TRBJ1-5, with 9 positions matching TRBD1. Germline V lookup: CDR1 KGHDR, CDR2 SFDVKD. V shed 9 bases, J shed 1 base, and the junction held 0 bases outside the gene matches. This CDR3 contains 13 residues. CDR3 sequence: CATGQGSNQPQHF. The CDR3 nucleotides read TGTGCCACCGGACAGGGGAGCAATCAGCCCCAGCATTTT.

This clonotype has at least ten counts. Written as DNA, the CDR3 is TGTGCCAGCAGTTTGCTGAAGCGGGAGGGGTGGTATTTT. This encodes CASSLLKREGWYF. The chain joins TRBV28 to TRBJ2-3; TRBD2 agrees at 10 bases. The CDR3 length is 13 residues. V trimming: 3 bases; J trimming: 14 bases; junction bases outside the gene matches: 8. Germline CDR1 MDHEN, CDR2 SYDVKM.

The V and J genes are TRBV4-3 and TRBJ2-7, with 10 nucleotides matching TRBD1. Germline CDR1 reads LGHNA; CDR2 reads YSLEER. The CDR3 sequence is 17 residues long. With 1 base clipped from V and 2 bases from J, the junction kept 8 bases outside the gene matches. In nucleotides, the CDR3 is TGCGCCAGCAGCCAAGGTCCAACCGGGACAGGGGCCTACGAGCAGTACTTC. Encoded protein: CASSQGPTGTGAYEQYF.

Many counts were recorded for this clonotype. The rearrangement uses TRBV20-1 and TRBJ2-1, with D tentatively TRBD1 or TRBD2 (5 bases each). The germline V gene has CDR1 DFQATT and CDR2 SNEGSKA (reference sequence). Trimming removed 0 bases from V and 4 bases from J, with 10 bases in between. This CDR3 region has 14 residues. CDR3 coding DNA: TGCAGTGCTAGAGATCGGGGACGGTACAATGAGCAGTTCTTC. This encodes CSARDRGRYNEQFF.

At least ten counts were recorded for this clonotype. The chain recombines TRBV5-1 with TRBJ1-1; a weak D match, TRBD1 (5 bases). Germline V gene data show CDR1 as SGHRS and CDR2 as YFSETQ. This CDR3 is built from 13 residues. The germline V and J ends were trimmed by 2 bases and 3 bases, with 8 bases remaining between them. The CDR3 nucleotides are TGCGCCAGCAGCTTCTCAGGGCACACTGAAGCTTTCTTT. Amino acids: CASSFSGHTEAFF.

This clonotype has at least ten counts. Germline is not matched at one junction end, which may reflect a read error. The chain joins TRBV5-1 to TRBJ2-5, with 10 bases fitting TRBD1. The CDR3 length is 18 residues. Germline CDR1 and CDR2: SGHRS and YFSETQ. The CDR3 here is CASSLAGTGVPLREAQYF. The CDR3 region has the DNA TGCGCCAGCAGCTTGGCCGGGACAGGGGTACCTCTAAGAGAGGCCCAGTACTTC.

The table lists this clonotype with many counts. This chain joins TRBV18 and TRBJ2-2; 11 bases fit TRBD2. Per germline, CDR1 KGHSH and CDR2 LQKENI. The CDR3 contains 17 residues. Trimming removed 1 base from V and 6 bases from J; junction bases left unmatched: 7. The CDR3 region is CASSPRLAGGQAGELFF. The CDR3 coding sequence is TGTGCCAGCTCACCACGGCTAGCGGGAGGTCAGGCCGGGGAGCTGTTTTTT.

This clonotype was counted many times. CDR3 nucleotides: TGCAGTGTCTCCAGGGGGCCTTCCTACAATGAGCAGTTCTTC. Residues: CSVSRGPSYNEQFF. V gene TRBV20-1 combines with J gene TRBJ2-1; TRBD1 aligns across 8 bases. CDR1 is DFQATT, CDR2 SNEGSKA, per germline (reference sequence). The CDR3 has 14 amino acids. V lost 7 bases to trimming and J lost 1 base; unmatched junction nucleotides: 6.

This clonotype was observed at least ten times. The chain combines TRBV7-2 with TRBJ2-1, with 7 bases identical to TRBD2. CDR1 is SGHTA, CDR2 FQGNSA, per germline. The CDR3 consists of 14 residues. The trim removed 5 bases at V and 10 bases at J, leaving 11 bases unmatched. The CDR3 coding sequence is TGTGCCAGCAGCCCCGGGGGGACCCGGAGGGAGCAGTTCTTC. Amino acids: CASSPGGTRREQFF.

The CDR3 region is CASSDELAQEQYF. The CDR3, as DNA: TGTGCCAGCAGCGACGAACTAGCCCAGGAGCAGTACTTC. The chain carries TRBV7-2 and TRBJ2-7, with D maybe TRBD2 (6 bases). Trimming removed 5 bases at V and 7 bases at J, with 15 bases between. The CDR3 runs 13 residues. CDR1 SGHTA and CDR2 FQGNSA come from the germline V gene.

This clonotype was seen many times. The chain has TRBV29-1 and TRBJ2-5; no clear D. The germline CDR1 and CDR2 sequences are SQVTM and ANQGSEA. V shed 6 bases and J shed 2 bases, with 4 bases lying between them. The CDR3 has 10 residues. This chain's CDR3 is CSVRQETQYF. In DNA form, the CDR3 reads TGCAGCGTACGGCAAGAGACCCAGTACTTC.

This clonotype was counted a few times. The chain links TRBV28 to TRBJ1-5, with 8 bases that match TRBD1. The V gene end was trimmed by 7 bases and the J gene end by 1 base; junction bases not matched to a gene: 6. The CDR3 loop spans 15 amino acids. Germline lookup yields CDR1 MDHEN and CDR2 SYDVKM. CDR3 loop: CASTIQGVSNQPQHF. The CDR3 DNA reads TGTGCCAGCACCATACAGGGGGTGAGCAATCAGCCCCAGCATTTT.

This clonotype was recorded a few times. J is TRBJ1-1 and V is TRBV15; perhaps TRBD1 as D (5 bases). Germline assignment: CDR1 LNHNV and CDR2 YYDKDF (reference sequence). The CDR3 loop spans 15 amino acids. Trimming took 1 base from V and 3 from J, leaving 12 bases between them. The CDR3 sequence: CATSRGDRQDTEAFF. For the CDR3, the DNA is TGTGCCACCAGCAGAGGGGACCGCCAGGACACTGAAGCTTTCTTT.

This clonotype was seen ten or more times. V usage is TRBV5-1 and J usage is TRBJ2-7, with a weak D call TRBD2 (6 bases). CDR3 size: 14 residues. V lost 6 bases and J 6 bases, leaving 19 bases between the germline ends. Germline V lookup: CDR1 SGHRS, CDR2 YFSETQ. The CDR3 sequence: CASKTGTATPEQYF. CDR3 bases: TGCGCCAGCAAAACCGGGACTGCGACCCCCGAGCAGTACTTC.

This clonotype was seen repeatedly, ten times or more. This chain joins TRBV6-2 or TRBV6-3 and TRBJ2-5, with 9 nucleotides matching TRBD1. V dropped 6 bases and J dropped 4; count of bases not matched to a gene: 15. Germline V CDR1 and CDR2: MNHEY, SVGEGT. This CDR3 contains 17 residues. As DNA, the CDR3 is TGTGCCAGCAGACAATTAAGGACAGGGGTTGACTTAGAGACCCAGTACTTC. Amino acid sequence: CASRQLRTGVDLETQYF.

This clonotype has ten or more counts. This chain connects TRBV20-1 to TRBJ2-3, with TRBD2 matching 7 bases. After removal of 1 base from V and 3 bases from J, the junction contained 13 bases not matched to a gene. The germline CDR1 and CDR2 sequences are DFQATT and SNEGSKA (reference sequence). This CDR3 comprises 17 residues. CDR3 protein: CSARAPSGGMETDTQYF. For the CDR3, the DNA is TGCAGTGCTAGAGCCCCCTCGGGGGGAATGGAGACAGATACGCAGTATTTT.

The chain combines TRBV5-1 with TRBJ2-1, with 13 bases aligning to TRBD2. With 0 bases clipped from V and 6 bases from J, the junction kept 3 bases outside the gene matches. The CDR3 runs 16 residues. The germline gives CDR1 SGHRS, CDR2 YFSETQ. The CDR3 nucleotides are TGCGCCAGCAGCTTGGGGACTAGCGGGAGTAGCAATGAGCAGTTCTTC. It encodes CASSLGTSGSSNEQFF.

This clonotype was seen at least ten times. Its ends do not fully match the called genes, so a read error is possible. This chain connects TRBV6-1 to TRBJ2-7; possibly TRBD2 for D (5 bases). The germline CDR1 and CDR2 sequences are MNHNS and SASEGT. The CDR3 has 15 residues. The CDR3 protein is CASIEQRVHSYEQYF. CDR3 DNA: TGTGCCAGCATTGAACAGAGGGTACACTCCTACGAGCAGTACTTC.

This clonotype has at least ten counts. V is TRBV9 and J is TRBJ2-3; D is unresolved. This CDR3 is built from 16 residues. Germline CDR1 and CDR2: SGDLS and YYNGEE. V dropped 0 bases and J dropped 0 bases, with 11 bases sitting between them. CDR3 in DNA: TGTGCCAGCAGCGTAGACCTGGCGGACAGCACAGATACGCAGTATTTT. It codes for CASSVDLADSTDTQYF.

In its sample, this clonotype was seen many times. V gene TRBV3-1 combines with J gene TRBJ2-7, with D perhaps TRBD2 (6 bases). The length of the CDR3 is 14 residues. The germline V and J ends were trimmed by 7 bases and 7 bases, with 20 bases remaining between them. Germline CDR1 LGHDT, CDR2 YNNKEL (reference sequence). In DNA, the CDR3 is TGTGCCAGCACCTCGAGCTCTGGAGGGAGTGAGCAGTACTTC. Amino acid sequence: CASTSSSGGSEQYF.

This clonotype was detected many times. The chain recombines TRBV4-2 with TRBJ1-5; D might be TRBD1 (5 bases). The ends were cut back, 0 bases at V and 7 bases at J, with 10 bases in the middle. Germline CDR1 LGHNA, CDR2 YNFKEQ. The CDR3 loop spans 14 amino acids. In DNA form, the CDR3 reads TGTGCCAGCAGCCAAGACGGGAGGGGACAGCCCCAGCATTTT. Amino acids: CASSQDGRGQPQHF.

This clonotype was found many times. The V call is TRBV28, the J call TRBJ1-4; tentative D call: TRBD1 (5 bases). The V gene's germline CDR1 is MDHEN and CDR2 SYDVKM. The V and J ends lost 5 bases and 5 bases respectively, with 18 bases between them. This CDR3 has 16 residues. CDR3 sequence: CASSPWRGAGNEKLFF. Here the CDR3 DNA reads TGTGCCAGCAGTCCCTGGCGAGGGGCGGGGAATGAAAAACTGTTTTTT.

This clonotype showed up many times. The rearrangement links TRBV7-2 to TRBJ2-1; 14 bases agree with TRBD2. V lost 4 bases and J lost 8; bases outside the gene matches: 10. The CDR3 has 17 residues. From germline, CDR1 is SGHTA and CDR2 FQGNSA. CDR3 sequence: CASSSGGTSGRGHEQFF. CDR3 coding DNA: TGTGCCAGCAGCTCCGGAGGGACTAGCGGGAGAGGTCATGAGCAGTTCTTC.

At least ten counts were recorded for this clonotype. This chain links TRBV7-2 with TRBJ1-1, with 9 bases fitting TRBD1. Germline lookup yields CDR1 SGHTA and CDR2 FQGNSA. The V segment lost 8 bases and the J segment 8 bases; nucleotides outside the gene matches: 12. The CDR3 spans 14 residues. The CDR3, as DNA: TGTGCCAGCGGAAGGGACAGGGCTAGGGCGGAAGCTTTCTTT. Protein: CASGRDRARAEAFF. Variable domain in full (rest from reference TRBV7-2 and TRBJ1-1): GAGVSQSPSNKVTEKGKDVELRCDPISGHTALYWYRQSLGQGLEFLIYFQGNSAPDKSGLPSDRFSAERTGGSVSTLTIQRTQQEDSAVYLCASGRDRARAEAFFGQGTRLTVV.